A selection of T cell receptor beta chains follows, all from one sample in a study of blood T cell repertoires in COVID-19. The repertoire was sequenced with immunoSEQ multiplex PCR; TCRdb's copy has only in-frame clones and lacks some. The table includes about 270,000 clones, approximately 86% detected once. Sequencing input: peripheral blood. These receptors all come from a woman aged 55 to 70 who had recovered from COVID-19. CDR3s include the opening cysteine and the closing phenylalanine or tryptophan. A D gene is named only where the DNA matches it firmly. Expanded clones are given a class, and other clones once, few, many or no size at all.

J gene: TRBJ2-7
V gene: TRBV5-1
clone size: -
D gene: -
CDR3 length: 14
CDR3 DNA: TGCGCCAGCAGCTTGGTGGGGACGGGGGACGCGCAGTACTTC
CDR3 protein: CASSLVGTGDAQYF

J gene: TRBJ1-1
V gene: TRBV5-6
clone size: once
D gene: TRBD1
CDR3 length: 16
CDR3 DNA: TGTGCCAGCAGCTTTTCTGGACAGGGGGCTCTCCCTGAAGCTTTCTTT
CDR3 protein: CASSFSGQGALPEAFF

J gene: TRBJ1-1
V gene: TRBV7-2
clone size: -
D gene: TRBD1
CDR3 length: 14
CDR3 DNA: TGTGCCAGCAGTCTGAGACAGGGCCTCACTGAAGCTTTCTTT
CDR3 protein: CASSLRQGLTEAFF

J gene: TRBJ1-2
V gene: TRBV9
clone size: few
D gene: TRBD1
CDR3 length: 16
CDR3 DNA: TGTGCCAGCAGCGTAGAAAAACGCGGGACAGTATTAGGCTACACCTTC
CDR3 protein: CASSVEKRGTVLGYTF

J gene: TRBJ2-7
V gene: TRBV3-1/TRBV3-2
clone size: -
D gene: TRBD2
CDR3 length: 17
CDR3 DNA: TGTGCCAGCAGCCAGGGGGGGGAACCTAGCGGCGCCTGGGAGCAGTACTTC
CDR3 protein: CASSQGGEPSGAWEQYF

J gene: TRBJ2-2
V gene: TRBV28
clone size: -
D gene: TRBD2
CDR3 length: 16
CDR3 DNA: TGTGCCAGCAGGGTAGCGGGGGACGCGAACACCGGGGAGCTGTTTTTT
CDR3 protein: CASRVAGDANTGELFF

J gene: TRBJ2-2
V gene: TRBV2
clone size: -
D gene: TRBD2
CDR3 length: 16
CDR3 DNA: TGTGCCAGCAGTAAGACTAGCGTTCCCATTCAGGAGGAGCTGTTTTTT
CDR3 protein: CASSKTSVPIQEELFF

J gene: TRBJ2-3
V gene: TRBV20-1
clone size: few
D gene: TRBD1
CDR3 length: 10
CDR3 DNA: TGCAGTGCGGGACAGGTGGTGCAGTATTTT
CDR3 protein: CSAGQVVQYF

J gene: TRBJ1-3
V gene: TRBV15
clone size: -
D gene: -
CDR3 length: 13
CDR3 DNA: TGTGCCACCAGCAACTCACCGAGGAACACCATATATTTT
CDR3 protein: CATSNSPRNTIYF

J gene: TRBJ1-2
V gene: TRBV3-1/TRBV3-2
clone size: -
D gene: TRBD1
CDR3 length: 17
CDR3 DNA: TGTGCCAGCAGCCCCCTAGGGACAGGTCCTTTGCTCTATGGCTACACCTTC
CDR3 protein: CASSPLGTGPLLYGYTF

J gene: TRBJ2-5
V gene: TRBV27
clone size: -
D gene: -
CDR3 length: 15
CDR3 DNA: TGTGCCAGCAGTTTTTCGGTGAACCTTCAAGAGACCCAGTACTTC
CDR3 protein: CASSFSVNLQETQYF

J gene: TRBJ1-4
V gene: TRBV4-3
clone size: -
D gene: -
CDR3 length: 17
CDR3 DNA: TGCGCCAGCAGCCAAGCCTTTGGGGGACACCTAAATGAAAAACTGTTTTTT
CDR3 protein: CASSQAFGGHLNEKLFF

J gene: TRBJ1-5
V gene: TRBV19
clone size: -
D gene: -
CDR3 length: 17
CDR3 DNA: TGTGCCAGTAGTCCAATGAGGGGGGGGAGTTCTGATCAGCCCCAGCATTTT
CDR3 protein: CASSPMRGGSSDQPQHF

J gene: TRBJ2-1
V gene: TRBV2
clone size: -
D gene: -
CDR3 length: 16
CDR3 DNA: TGTGCCAGCAGTGAAGGGTCGAGCAGGGCAGGGAATGAGCAGTTCTTC
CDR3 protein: CASSEGSSRAGNEQFF

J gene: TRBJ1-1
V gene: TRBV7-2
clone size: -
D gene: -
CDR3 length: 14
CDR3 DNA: TGTGCCAGCAGCTTACAGATTGAGAACACTGAAGCTTTCTTT
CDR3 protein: CASSLQIENTEAFF

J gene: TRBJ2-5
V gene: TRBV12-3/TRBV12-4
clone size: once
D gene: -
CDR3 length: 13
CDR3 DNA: TGTGCCAGCCGGTCGCCCCTCAGGGAGACCCAGTACTTC
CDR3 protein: CASRSPLRETQYF

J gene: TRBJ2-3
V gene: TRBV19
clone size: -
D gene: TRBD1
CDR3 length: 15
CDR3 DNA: TGTGCCAGTAGCCCGAGGGGGCTGGGCACAGATACGCAGTATTTT
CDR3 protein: CASSPRGLGTDTQYF

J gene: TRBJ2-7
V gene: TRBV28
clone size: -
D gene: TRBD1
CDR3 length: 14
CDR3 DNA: TGTGCCAGCAGGCCCTACAGGGGTAATTACGAGCAGTACTTC
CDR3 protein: CASRPYRGNYEQYF

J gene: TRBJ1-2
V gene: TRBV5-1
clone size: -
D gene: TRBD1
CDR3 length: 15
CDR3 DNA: TGCGCCAGCAGCTTGGGACAGGGGGCCCCCTATGGCTACACCTTC
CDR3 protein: CASSLGQGAPYGYTF

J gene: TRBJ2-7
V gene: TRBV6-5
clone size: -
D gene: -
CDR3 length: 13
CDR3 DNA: TGTGCCAGCAGAGCGGCAGGTTCCTACGAGCAGTACTTC
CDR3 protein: CASRAAGSYEQYF

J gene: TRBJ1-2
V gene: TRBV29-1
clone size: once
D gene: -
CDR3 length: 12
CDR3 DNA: TGCAGCGTTGAAGGGCATAACTATGGCTACACCTTC
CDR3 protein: CSVEGHNYGYTF

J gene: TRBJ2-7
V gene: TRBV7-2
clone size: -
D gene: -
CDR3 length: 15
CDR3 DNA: TGTGCCAGCAGCCGGGCGGGGCAGGGTAGCTACGAGCAGTACTTC
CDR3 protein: CASSRAGQGSYEQYF

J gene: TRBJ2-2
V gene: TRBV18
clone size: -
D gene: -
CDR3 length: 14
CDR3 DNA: TGTGCCAGCTCACCACCGGCCGACACCGGGGAGCTGTTTTTT
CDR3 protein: CASSPPADTGELFF

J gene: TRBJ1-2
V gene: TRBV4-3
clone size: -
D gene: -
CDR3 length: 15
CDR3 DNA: TGCGCCAGCAGCCAAGAGAGGGCGTCTAGAGGTGGCTACACCTTC
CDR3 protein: CASSQERASRGGYTF

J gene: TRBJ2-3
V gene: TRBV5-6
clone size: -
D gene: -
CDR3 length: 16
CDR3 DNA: TGTGCCAGCAGCCCCGGCGGGGCCACTTTGGGGGATACGCAGTATTTT
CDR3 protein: CASSPGGATLGDTQYF

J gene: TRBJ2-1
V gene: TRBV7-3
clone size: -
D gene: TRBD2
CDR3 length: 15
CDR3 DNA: TGTGCCAGCAGCCTAATAGCGGGGGGGCTTCCTGAGCAGTTCTTC
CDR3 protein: CASSLIAGGLPEQFF

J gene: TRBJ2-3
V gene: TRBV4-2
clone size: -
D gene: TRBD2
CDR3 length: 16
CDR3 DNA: TGTGCCAGCAGCCATGCAAGCGGGGGGGCGGCTGATACGCAGTATTTT
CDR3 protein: CASSHASGGAADTQYF

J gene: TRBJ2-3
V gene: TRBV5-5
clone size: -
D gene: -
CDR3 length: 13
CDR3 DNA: TGTGCCAGCAGCTCTGGCCCCCAGGATACGCAGTATTTT
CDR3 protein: CASSSGPQDTQYF

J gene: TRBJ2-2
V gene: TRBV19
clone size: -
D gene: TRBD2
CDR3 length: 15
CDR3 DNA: TGTGCCAGTAGTATAAGCCGGGGGGGCACCGGGGAGCTGTTTTTT
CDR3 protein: CASSISRGGTGELFF

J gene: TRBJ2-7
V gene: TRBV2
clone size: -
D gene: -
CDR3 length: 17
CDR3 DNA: TGTGCCAGCGAGGACCACAAGACACGGGGAAACTCCTACGAGCAGTACTTC
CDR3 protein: CASEDHKTRGNSYEQYF

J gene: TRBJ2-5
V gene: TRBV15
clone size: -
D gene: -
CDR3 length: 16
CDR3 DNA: TGTGCCACCAGCGGAAGACTAGCCGGGGGCGCGGAGACCCAGTACTTC
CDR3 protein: CATSGRLAGGAETQYF

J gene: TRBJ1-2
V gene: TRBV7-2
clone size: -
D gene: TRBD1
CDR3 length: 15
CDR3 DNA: TGTGCCAGCAGATTCCGAGCGACAGGGCCGTATGGCTACACCTTC
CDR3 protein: CASRFRATGPYGYTF